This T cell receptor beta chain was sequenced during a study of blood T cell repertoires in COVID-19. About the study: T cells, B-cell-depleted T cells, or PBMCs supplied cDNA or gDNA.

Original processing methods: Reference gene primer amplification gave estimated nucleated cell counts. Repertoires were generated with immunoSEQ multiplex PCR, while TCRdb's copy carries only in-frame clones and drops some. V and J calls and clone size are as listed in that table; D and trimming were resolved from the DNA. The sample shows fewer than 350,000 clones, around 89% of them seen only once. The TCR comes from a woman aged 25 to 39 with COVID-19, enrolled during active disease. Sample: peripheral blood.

This CDR3 is CASSEGQGYMGMGNTIYF. The CDR3 nucleotides are TGTGCCAGCAGCGAAGGACAGGGGTATATGGGGATGGGAAACACCATATATTTT. The chain couples TRBV4-2 to TRBJ1-3; TRBD1 matches at 9 bases. Germline values: CDR1 LGHNA, CDR2 YNFKEQ. There are 18 residues in the CDR3. V shed 5 bases and J 4 bases; nucleotides not matched to a gene: 15.